A single sample is the source of the 25 T cell receptor beta chains below, sequenced in a study of blood T cell repertoires in COVID-19 (dated by TCRdb to 2019 to 2021). Libraries came from the immunoSEQ multiplex PCR assay. TCRdb limited this immuneACCESS table to in-frame rearrangements with V and J called. A share of clones is missing; checked studies link under half to unresolved V genes, and the rest is unexplained. Within this sample are roughly 250,000 clones, with approximately 91% of them counted one time only. Of the sample, about 2.3% is held by the ten largest clones. Source material: PBMCs or T cells enriched from blood (not recorded which). The receptor set was obtained from a woman in her thirties or forties with acute COVID-19.

The chain has TRBV5-4 and TRBJ1-2; D is perhaps TRBD1 (5 bases). The germline gives CDR1 SGHNT, CDR2 YYREEE (reference sequence). The CDR3 has 15 amino acids. Trimming took 1 base from V and 1 from J, leaving 11 bases between them. This chain's CDR3 is CASSLSQGSNYGYTF. In DNA, the CDR3 is TGTGCCAGCAGCTTGTCGCAGGGCAGTAACTATGGCTACACCTTC. Looking up the rest from reference TRBV5-4 and TRBJ1-2 gives the full variable domain: ETGVTQSPTHLIKTRGQQVTLRCSSQSGHNTVSWYQQALGQGPQFIFQYYREEENGRGNFPPRFSGLQFPNYSSELNVNALELDDSALYLCASSLSQGSNYGYTFGSGTRLTVV.

The gene calls are TRBV2 and TRBJ2-7; 7 bases align to TRBD1. The ends lost 7 bases at V and 2 bases at J; junction bases unmatched: 5. Germline V gene sequence: CDR1 SNHLY, CDR2 FYNNEI. The CDR3 loop spans 13 amino acids. In DNA, the CDR3 is TGTGCCAGCACTGGGACAGATACCTACGAGCAGTACTTC. Translating gives CASTGTDTYEQYF.

The V gene is TRBV7-9, the J gene TRBJ1-1; TRBD1 aligns across 8 bases. The CDR3 is made up of 16 amino acids. V lost 3 bases and J lost 5; bases outside the gene matches: 11. Germline values: CDR1 SEHNR, CDR2 FQNEAQ (reference sequence). CDR3 nucleotide sequence: TGTGCCAGCAGCTTCTCAGGGGGCGGGAGTGGAACTGAAGCTTTCTTT. It specifies CASSFSGGGSGTEAFF.

The chain employs TRBV6-2 or TRBV6-3 and TRBJ2-2; D unclear. CDR1 MNHEY and CDR2 SVGEGT come from the germline V gene. The CDR3 runs to 13 residues. The germline V and J ends were trimmed by 4 bases and 6 bases, with 9 bases remaining between them. The CDR3 sequence: CASSFGGSGELFF. The CDR3 DNA reads as TGTGCCAGCAGTTTCGGCGGTTCCGGGGAGCTGTTTTTT.

This clone was counted a single time. The rearrangement links TRBV4-1 to TRBJ2-5; the D gene is possibly TRBD1 (5 bases). The CDR3 consists of 13 residues. Germline V CDR1 and CDR2: MGHRA, YSYEKL. Trimming took off 2 bases at V and 4 bases at J, with 8 bases between the two ends. The CDR3 spells CASSQWQGETQYF. Here the CDR3 DNA reads TGCGCCAGCAGCCAATGGCAGGGAGAGACCCAGTACTTC.

This sequence joins TRBV28 and TRBJ1-1, with no clear D. The CDR3 spans 14 residues. The V and J ends lost 6 bases and 5 bases respectively, with 16 bases between them. The V gene's germline CDR1 is MDHEN and CDR2 SYDVKM. CDR3 DNA sequence: TGTGCCAGCAGACTCGGGTTAGGTAGGACTGAAGCTTTCTTT. Translated, it gives CASRLGLGRTEAFF.

J is TRBJ1-3 and V is TRBV30; D may be TRBD1 (5 bases). Trimming removed 0 bases at V and 7 bases at J, with 13 bases between. The CDR3 runs to 14 residues. Germline V gives CDR1 GTSNPN, CDR2 SVGIG (reference sequence). CDR3 sequence reads: CAWSVSLGGNTIYF. The CDR3 region has the DNA TGTGCCTGGAGTGTTAGTCTCGGGGGGAACACCATATATTTT.

The V call is TRBV5-1, the J call TRBJ1-6, with 9 positions matching TRBD1. This CDR3 has 14 residues. In germline, CDR1 is SGHRS, CDR2 YFSETQ. J was trimmed by 8 bases and V by 4 bases; bases with no gene match: 4. CDR3: CASSRTGDDSPLHF. CDR3 DNA sequence: TGCGCCAGCAGCCGGACAGGGGATGATTCACCCCTCCACTTT.

The chain is built from TRBV9 and TRBJ2-1, with 11 bases identical to TRBD2. CDR1 is SGDLS and CDR2 is YYNGEE in the germline V gene. This CDR3 comprises 16 residues. V shed 4 bases, J shed 3 bases, and the junction held 6 bases outside the gene matches. CDR3 DNA sequence: TGTGCCAGCAGCTCACCTAGCGGGGGGCGCTACAATGAGCAGTTCTTC. The encoded protein is CASSSPSGGRYNEQFF.

The chain couples TRBV2 to TRBJ1-2; D gene unclear. In germline, CDR1 is SNHLY, CDR2 FYNNEI. With 5 bases removed from V and 0 bases from J, the gap between germline ends came to 13 bases. The CDR3 covers 15 residues. The CDR3 nucleotides read TGTGCCAGCAGTTTTAGACCCGACACTAACTATGGCTACACCTTC. This encodes CASSFRPDTNYGYTF.

This chain uses TRBV11-2 with TRBJ2-6; D unresolved. In germline, CDR1 is SGHAT, CDR2 FQNNGV. V was pared by 10 bases and J by 0 bases, with 10 bases between. The CDR3 contains 14 residues. CDR3 protein: CATFPSSGANVLTF. The CDR3 DNA follows: TGTGCCACCTTCCCCTCCTCTGGGGCCAACGTCCTGACTTTC.

The genes are TRBV7-2 and TRBJ1-4, with D possibly being TRBD1 (6 bases). Between the trimmed V and J ends, which lost 6 bases and 3 bases, there was a span of 14 bases. Germline lookup yields CDR1 SGHTA and CDR2 FQGNSA. The CDR3 totals 15 residues. CDR3 residues: CASRPSAGANEKLFF. DNA of the CDR3: TGTGCCAGCAGGCCCTCGGCAGGGGCTAATGAAAAACTGTTTTTT.

The chain employs TRBV6-2 or TRBV6-3 and TRBJ1-2; D is unresolved. This CDR3 spans 12 amino acids. V was pared by 2 bases and J by 8 bases, with 9 bases between. Per germline, CDR1 MNHEY and CDR2 SVGEGT. CDR3 residues: CASSYASGGYTF. CDR3 sequence (DNA): TGTGCCAGCAGTTACGCCAGCGGCGGCTACACCTTC.

V is TRBV6-5 and J is TRBJ2-7, with TRBD2 identical over 11 bases. Germline V lookup: CDR1 MNHEY, CDR2 SVGAGI. V shed 7 bases and J 3 bases; nucleotides not matched to a gene: 8. The CDR3 extends over 15 amino acids. In DNA form, the CDR3 reads TGTGCCAGCATTCCGGGACTAGCGGACTTCTACGAGCAGTACTTC. This codes for CASIPGLADFYEQYF.

The chain has TRBV25-1 and TRBJ1-6, with no clear D. V lost 4 bases, J lost 6 bases, and 10 bases lay in between. The CDR3 runs to 14 residues. CDR1 MGHDK and CDR2 SYGVNS come from the germline V gene. CDR3 protein: CASSVSGANSPLHF. CDR3 bases: TGTGCCAGCAGTGTTAGTGGAGCTAATTCACCCCTCCACTTT.

V gene TRBV19 combines with J gene TRBJ1-1, with D tentatively TRBD1 (5 bases). The CDR3 extends over 16 amino acids. The V gene's germline CDR1 is LNHDA and CDR2 SQIVND (reference sequence). The ends were cut back, 0 bases at V and 8 bases at J, with 19 bases in the middle. Written as DNA, the CDR3 is TGTGCCAGTAGTATAGATGGTGTAGCAGGGAGGGGAGAAGCTTTCTTT. Protein sequence: CASSIDGVAGRGEAFF.

The V gene is TRBV4-2, the J gene TRBJ1-2; 7 positions agree with TRBD1. This CDR3 has 15 residues. Germline assignment: CDR1 LGHNA and CDR2 YNFKEQ. The J segment lost 6 bases and the V segment lost 5 bases, leaving 12 bases of the junction unmatched. In DNA, the CDR3 is TGTGCCAGCAGCATGACCGGGACAGCCATTAATGGCTACACCTTC. Translating it yields CASSMTGTAINGYTF.

The CDR3 DNA sequence: TGTGCCAGCACCCCGTGGACACTGGGTAATGAAAAACTGTTTTTT. Its translation: CASTPWTLGNEKLFF. The chain links TRBV6-5 to TRBJ1-4, with TRBD1 as a possible D gene (5 bases). Germline lookup yields CDR1 MNHEY and CDR2 SVGAGI. Trimming stripped 7 bases from V and 4 bases from J, with 16 bases between. The CDR3 is made up of 15 amino acids.

The chain employs TRBV24-1 and TRBJ2-1, with 12 bases fitting TRBD2. The germline CDR1 and CDR2 sequences are KGHDR and SFDVKD. The CDR3 is 14 amino acids. V was clipped by 5 bases and J by 15 bases; unmatched bases: 10. The CDR3 reads CATSAETSGSPRFF. CDR3 nucleotide sequence: TGTGCCACCAGTGCCGAGACTAGCGGGAGCCCACGGTTCTTC.

V gene TRBV24-1 combines with J gene TRBJ2-7, with 10 bases that match TRBD2. Per the germline V gene, CDR1 is KGHDR and CDR2 is SFDVKD. The CDR3 contains 15 residues. With V trimmed by 4 bases and J by 7 bases, 9 bases remained unmatched. CDR3 in DNA: TGTGCCACCAGTGACCCGGGACTAGCGCGCCGGGAGCAGTACTTC. Translation gives CATSDPGLARREQYF.

The chain is built from TRBV28 and TRBJ2-3; D may be TRBD2 (6 bases). The CDR3 spans 12 residues. V lost 11 bases, J lost 2 bases, and 11 bases lay in between. Germline-derived CDR1 and CDR2 are MDHEN and SYDVKM. This CDR3 is CAYGGTTDTQYF. In DNA form, the CDR3 reads TGTGCCTATGGGGGGACCACAGATACGCAGTATTTT. The whole variable domain, remainder taken from reference TRBV28 and TRBJ2-3, is DVKVTQSSRYLVKRTGEKVFLECVQDMDHENMFWYRQDPGLGLRLIYFSYDVKMKEKGDIPEGYSVSREKKERFSLILESASTNQTSMYLCAYGGTTDTQYFGPGTRLTVL.

This chain links TRBV6-2 or TRBV6-3 with TRBJ2-3; 8 nucleotides line up with TRBD1. CDR1 and CDR2 from the germline V gene are MNHEY and SVGEGT. J lost 0 bases, V lost 2 bases, and 13 bases had no gene match. CDR3 length: 19 amino acids. The CDR3 protein is CASSYARQGRILSTDTQYF. CDR3 sequence (DNA): TGTGCCAGCAGTTACGCCCGACAGGGGCGAATTCTAAGCACAGATACGCAGTATTTT.

The gene calls are TRBV29-1 and TRBJ2-3, with D perhaps TRBD1 (5 bases). In germline, CDR1 is SQVTM, CDR2 ANQGSEA. Trimming stripped 6 bases from V and 1 base from J, with 14 bases between. The CDR3 contains 14 residues. CDR3 in DNA: TGCAGCGTCGAACAGGCGTCGGGCACAGATACGCAGTATTTT. Translation: CSVEQASGTDTQYF.

The gene calls are TRBV7-2 and TRBJ1-1; possibly TRBD1 for D (6 bases). Germline V gene lookup returns CDR1 SGHTA and CDR2 FQGNSA. V was pared by 6 bases and J by 1 base, with 15 bases between. This CDR3 is 15 amino acids long. CDR3 region: CASRDEQGPNTEAFF. CDR3 coding DNA: TGTGCCAGCAGAGACGAACAGGGTCCGAACACTGAAGCTTTCTTT.

The chain has TRBV5-1 and TRBJ2-7, with 9 bases lining up with TRBD2. After removal of 0 bases from V and 6 bases from J, the junction contained 4 bases not matched to a gene. The V gene's germline CDR1 is SGHRS and CDR2 YFSETQ. This CDR3 is built from 14 residues. The CDR3 coding sequence is TGCGCCAGCAGCTTGGGAGGGACTAGCACCGAGCAGTACTTC. Residues: CASSLGGTSTEQYF.